This T cell receptor beta chain was captured by sequencing in a study of spatial heterogeneity in lung cancer. Turning to the study itself: Raw reads showed each unique TCR and UMI combination turning up more than ten times on average.

Germline values: CDR1 SGHVS, CDR2 FQNEAQ. This CDR3 comprises 16 residues. V lost 3 bases, J lost 0 bases, and 3 bases stayed unmatched. Many counts were recorded for this clonotype. Time point in this sample: sample taken at primary tumor resection. The input material, whole RNA from tumor, nontumor lung or frozen PBMC, was sequenced unsorted. TCRdb recomputed calls from the 5' RACE reads with MiXCR, one row per CDR3 protein. The sample has 95,000 or so distinct CDR3 sequences, roughly 10% seen once. Sequencing was performed on PBMCs, taken at surgery. This clonotype was obtained from a male donor with early-stage non-small cell lung cancer. The chain is built from TRBV7-8 and TRBJ2-3; 10 bases are shared with TRBD2. CDR3 amino acids: CASSLTSGRSTDTQYF. The CDR3 DNA sequence: TGTGCCAGCAGCTTGACTAGCGGGCGCAGCACAGATACGCAGTATTTT. Combining the CDR3 with reference TRBV7-8 and TRBJ2-3 gives the whole variable domain GAGVSQSPRYKVAKRGQDVALRCDPISGHVSLFWYQQALGQGPEFLTYFQNEAQLDKSGLPSDRFFAERPEGSVSTLKIQRTQQEDSAVYLCASSLTSGRSTDTQYFGPGTRLTVL.